There are many counts of the clone carrying this T cell receptor (beta chain). Its antigen is unknown. This sample was taken from a study of read filtering for tumor transcriptome and immune sequencing. Study-wide context: TCR-mapped reads were about 3.5 to 10.27 million with IR-seq versus about 75 to 1,400 with RNA-seq.

This library used around 400 ng RNA and molecular barcoded adaptors spanning alpha/delta and beta/gamma chains. TCRdb re-derived calls from the reads in MiXCR, one entry per CDR3 protein. The sample gives tens of thousands of distinct CDR3 sequences, approximately 15% of which show up once; 45% is in the top ten. The CDR3 totals 14 residues. Germline CDR1 reads SQVTM; CDR2 reads ANQGSEA. V trimming: 4 bases; J trimming: 5 bases; junction bases outside the gene matches: 8. Overall study results and limits: The CD138-negative fraction was mixed bone marrow immune cells, not pure T cells.

At the time of active disease, bone marrow was collected from every patient. The genes are TRBV29-1 and TRBJ2-5; 9 nucleotides line up with TRBD1. The sequence was collected from a donor at least 40 years old with multiple myeloma. Sequenced input: a population of CD138-negative cells sorted from bone marrow. This CDR3 is CSVVQGAQSETQYF. In nucleotides, the CDR3 is TGCAGCGTTGTACAGGGGGCGCAGAGCGAGACCCAGTACTTC. The full variable domain, rest sourced from reference TRBV29-1 and TRBJ2-5, is SAVISQKPSRDICQRGTSLTIQCQVDSQVTMMFWYRQQPGQSLTLIATANQGSEATYESGFVIDKFPISRPNLTFSTLTVSNMSPEDSSIYLCSVVQGAQSETQYFGPGTRLLVL.